Listed below are T cell receptor beta chains from one sample, sequenced in a study of shared clonotypes between healthy human individuals. Only in-frame clones appear in the TCRdb table, and some are missing; sequencing was by immunoSEQ multiplex PCR. The data hold some 120,000 clones, with 68% observed a single time. Sequencing was carried out using memory CD8+ T cells sorted from blood. These receptors were taken from a woman younger than 45 in good health. CDR3s include the opening cysteine and the closing phenylalanine or tryptophan. A D gene is named only where the DNA matches it firmly. Part of the rows lack a size; the others show once, few, many or a class for expanded clones.

d_call,clone_size,v_call,j_call,cdr3_aa,cdr3_nt
.,.,TRBV7-9,TRBJ2-5,CASSPKRLLQETQYF,TGTGCCAGCAGCCCTAAACGACTCCTTCAAGAGACCCAGTACTTC
.,.,TRBV7-2,TRBJ1-3,CASSSTDSSGNTIYF,TGTGCCAGCAGCTCAACGGACAGCTCTGGAAACACCATATATTTT
.,many,TRBV6-1,TRBJ1-1,CASKARGLDIEAFF,TGTGCCAGCAAGGCACGGGGCCTTGATATAGAAGCTTTCTTT
TRBD2,.,TRBV5-1,TRBJ2-7,CASSWEAGYEQYF,TGCGCCAGCAGCTGGGAAGCGGGGTACGAGCAGTACTTC
TRBD1,.,TRBV27,TRBJ1-2,CASSWTGGASGYGYTF,TGTGCCAGCAGTTGGACAGGGGGCGCATCGGGCTATGGCTACACCTTC
.,.,TRBV6-6,TRBJ1-1,CASSRGRMNTEAFF,TGTGCCAGCAGTCGCGGGAGGATGAACACTGAAGCTTTCTTT
.,.,TRBV5-1,TRBJ2-3,CASSQLAEAWDTQYF,TGCGCCAGCAGCCAATTAGCGGAGGCCTGGGATACGCAGTATTTT
.,.,TRBV5-4,TRBJ2-3,CASSQALDGDVDTQYF,TGTGCCAGCAGCCAAGCCCTAGATGGGGATGTAGATACGCAGTATTTT
.,.,TRBV25-1,TRBJ2-1,CASKDTRLGPFDEQFF,TGTGCCAGCAAAGATACCCGACTAGGCCCCTTTGATGAGCAGTTCTTC
TRBD2,.,TRBV7-9,TRBJ2-1,CASSPGLERAYEQFF,TGTGCCAGCAGCCCCGGACTAGAACGGGCGTATGAGCAGTTCTTC
.,.,TRBV4-1,TRBJ2-2,CASSPHRSGELFF,TGCGCCAGCAGCCCGCACAGATCGGGGGAGCTGTTTTTT
TRBD2,.,TRBV27,TRBJ2-2,CASSLMGGRASYTGELFF,TGTGCCAGCAGTTTAATGGGCGGGAGGGCCAGCTACACCGGGGAGCTGTTTTTT
.,few,TRBV11-2,TRBJ1-2,CASRERDGYTF,TGTGCCAGCAGAGAGCGCGATGGCTACACCTTC
.,.,TRBV28,TRBJ2-7,CASSSQGIGYF,TGTGCCAGCAGTTCACAGGGAATCGGGTACTTC
.,.,TRBV27,TRBJ1-1,CASSLYWGREDTEAFF,TGTGCCAGCAGTTTATACTGGGGACGGGAGGACACTGAAGCTTTCTTT
TRBD1,.,TRBV29-1,TRBJ2-7,CSVGHHLPGTELYEQYF,TGCAGCGTTGGACATCACCTCCCCGGGACAGAATTATACGAGCAGTACTTC
.,.,TRBV27,TRBJ2-5,CASSSQMTLGKETQYF,TGTGCCAGCAGTTCCCAAATGACACTCGGGAAAGAGACCCAGTACTTC
TRBD1,.,TRBV7-6,TRBJ1-5,CASSRGGDRRIQPQHF,TGTGCCAGCAGCAGGGGGGGGGACAGGAGAATTCAGCCCCAGCATTTT
.,.,TRBV30,TRBJ1-5,CAWSLDGNQPQHF,TGTGCCTGGAGCCTCGACGGTAATCAGCCCCAGCATTTT
.,.,TRBV7-6,TRBJ2-1,CASSFPERSFVGKTDNEQFF,TGTGCCAGCAGCTTCCCGGAGCGAAGCTTTGTCGGGAAGACCGACAATGAGCAGTTCTTC
.,.,TRBV28,TRBJ1-5,CASSLSWQGNNQPQHF,TGTGCCAGCAGTTTAAGTTGGCAGGGGAACAATCAGCCCCAGCATTTT
.,.,TRBV7-9,TRBJ2-1,CASSPPGRLEQFF,TGTGCCAGCAGCCCTCCGGGGCGGCTTGAGCAGTTCTTC
.,.,TRBV11-2,TRBJ1-1,CASSLATLGWVNTEAFF,TGTGCCAGCAGCTTAGCCACCTTAGGTTGGGTGAACACTGAAGCTTTCTTT
TRBD2,once,TRBV2,TRBJ2-1,CASSEGLAFFRYNEQFF,TGTGCCAGCAGTGAGGGACTAGCGTTCTTCCGGTACAATGAGCAGTTCTTC
TRBD2,once,TRBV27,TRBJ2-1,CASSSGLAGFHNEQFF,TGTGCCAGCAGTTCGGGACTAGCGGGATTCCACAATGAGCAGTTCTTC